One sample yielded the 21 T cell receptor beta chains listed below, sequenced in a study of molecular identifiers for immune sequencing clone quantification (dated by TCRdb to 2017 to 2018). Library generation was performed with PCR. The sequencing machine was a NextSeq 500. TCRdb trimmed public reads at Q25 via fastp, called clones via MiXCR and kept in-frame beta chains. Every entry covers one CDR3 protein and lists the most common genes and DNA from its rows. This sample lists around 320,000 distinct CDR3 sequences; under 25% were detected once. 0.74% of the sample goes to the ten largest clones. Sequenced: naive CD8+ T cells from blood, with Jurkat cell RNA spiked in. What this sample's cell subset or site label stands for: FACS-sorted CD8+CD4-CCR7+CD45RA+ naive T cells. The receptors derive from a human donor in good health. Some libraries in this study had Jurkat cell RNA spiked in.

The chain joins TRBV5-4 to TRBJ2-3; 9 nucleotides align to TRBD2. The J segment lost 8 bases and the V segment lost 6 bases, leaving 10 bases of the junction unmatched. The CDR3 loop spans 14 amino acids. Germline V lookup: CDR1 SGHNT, CDR2 YYREEE (reference sequence). For the CDR3, the DNA is TGTGCCAGCACCCCGGGACTAGCCTCAGGTACGCAGTATTTT. Protein sequence: CASTPGLASGTQYF.

The sample holds a few counts of this clonotype. The chain is built from TRBV20-1 and TRBJ2-3; D is unresolved. This CDR3 spans 13 amino acids. Germline CDR1 DFQATT, CDR2 SNEGSKA (reference sequence). The CDR3 region is CSPYSLITDTQYF. The CDR3 nucleotides are TGCAGCCCCTATTCCCTGATCACAGATACGCAGTATTTT.

This clonotype was counted between two and nine times. This chain uses TRBV6-8 with TRBJ1-3; D is undetermined. Trimming took 2 bases from V and 2 from J, leaving 13 bases between them. Germline V CDR1 and CDR2: MNHGY, SAAAGT. The CDR3 length is 16 residues. The CDR3 sequence: CASSYGRQNPGNTIYF. CDR3 bases: TGTGCCAGCAGTTACGGGCGGCAGAATCCTGGAAACACCATATATTTT.

This clonotype was detected many times. The chain employs TRBV29-1 and TRBJ1-5, with 7 nucleotides matching TRBD1. The J segment lost 6 bases and the V segment lost 6 bases, leaving 8 bases of the junction unmatched. Germline V gives CDR1 SQVTM, CDR2 ANQGSEA. This CDR3 spans 13 amino acids. The CDR3, as DNA: TGCAGCGTAGATACAGGGGATGGTCAGCCCCAGCATTTT. As protein: CSVDTGDGQPQHF.

This clonotype was observed a few times. The CDR3 bases are TGTGCCAGCAGGCGGATTAGCACAGATACGCAGTATTTT. Translation gives CASRRISTDTQYF. V usage is TRBV27 and J usage is TRBJ2-3; no clear D gene. Looked up from germline, CDR1 is MNHEY and CDR2 is SMNVEV (reference sequence). The V end was cut by 6 bases, the J end by 0 bases, with 7 bases between. This CDR3 is built from 13 residues.

This clonotype was counted at least ten times. The chain combines TRBV29-1 with TRBJ2-3; tentatively, D is TRBD1 (6 bases). The CDR3 has 13 residues. Trimming pared 4 bases from V and 2 bases from J, leaving 10 bases between. Germline CDR1 SQVTM, CDR2 ANQGSEA. CDR3 in DNA: TGCAGCGTTGTAGGACAGAACACAGATACGCAGTATTTT. This sequence encodes CSVVGQNTDTQYF.

Notes on this clonotype: With a much larger clone just one base away, this may be a read error. The V gene is TRBV27, the J gene TRBJ1-1; no clear D. The V gene's germline CDR1 is MNHEY and CDR2 SMNVEV (reference sequence). The CDR3 consists of 16 residues. The CDR3 loop reads CARSLSTVYQSTEAFF. CDR3 in DNA: TGTGCCCGCAGTTTATCCACAGTGTATCAGAGCACTGAAGCTTTCTTT.

In its sample, this clonotype was seen many times. This rearrangement joins TRBV29-1 to TRBJ1-1, with D possibly matching TRBD1 (5 bases). V was clipped by 5 bases and J by 2 bases, with 9 bases between them. CDR3 size: 12 residues. Germline CDR1 SQVTM, CDR2 ANQGSEA. The CDR3 DNA follows: TGCAGCGTTCTTGGGGCCAACACTGAAGCTTTCTTT. It yields the protein CSVLGANTEAFF.

Turning to this clonotype: With a much larger clone just one base away, this may be a read error. V usage is TRBV7-9 and J usage is TRBJ2-2; D perhaps matches TRBD1 (6 bases). The CDR3 contains 15 residues. Germline V gives CDR1 SEHNR, CDR2 FQNEAQ (reference sequence). In nucleotides, the CDR3 is TGTGCCAGCAGCTTCGACAGGTATCCCACCAGGGAGCTGTTTTTT. This translates into CASSFDRYPTRELFF.

This chain connects TRBV30 to TRBJ2-2, with D unclear. The CDR3 loop spans 11 amino acids. CDR1 is GTSNPN and CDR2 is SVGIG in the germline V gene (reference sequence). With 0 bases removed from V and 4 bases from J, the gap between germline ends came to 0 bases. The CDR3 DNA follows: TGTGCCTGGAGTGTCACCGGGGAGCTGTTTTTT. Translating gives CAWSVTGELFF.

The rearrangement links TRBV19 to TRBJ1-5; no reliable D call. The CDR3 is made up of 11 amino acids. CDR1 and CDR2 (germline): LNHDA, SQIVND (reference sequence). V was pared by 0 bases and J by 11 bases, with 5 bases between. The CDR3 nucleotides read TGTGCCAGTAGTATAGATCTGTCCCAGCATTTT. Encoded protein: CASSIDLSQHF.

This clonotype was recorded many times. The chain carries TRBV7-6 and TRBJ2-7, with D hard to call. Germline V lookup: CDR1 SGHVS, CDR2 FNYEAQ. This CDR3 contains 14 residues. Trimming stripped 5 bases from V and 3 bases from J, with 14 bases between. CDR3: CASSPPTRNYEQYF. The CDR3 region has the DNA TGTGCCAGCAGCCCCCCCACTCGGAACTACGAGCAGTACTTC.

Notes on this clonotype: This may be a read error, as it is one base from a much larger clone. The chain links TRBV29-1 to TRBJ1-1; possible D gene TRBD1, 5 bases. Germline loops: CDR1 SQVTM, CDR2 ANQGSEA. The CDR3 loop spans 14 amino acids. CDR3 DNA: TGCAGCGTTGAAGGGGGCAGGGAGAACACTGGAGCTTTCTTT. This gives the protein CSVEGGRENTGAFF.

As concerns this clonotype: Because it lacks the conserved phenylalanine or tryptophan at the end, this CDR3 is likely a read error. The DNA is omitted, as the CDR3 cannot be located on it reliably, and the CDR3 follows TCRdb's listing. The chain uses TRBV5-1 and TRBJ1-3; the tabulated D call, TRBD1, remains unverified against the DNA. The CDR3 extends over 15 residues, inclusive of both ends. CDR1 SGHRS and CDR2 YFSETQ come from the germline V gene. CDR3 in amino acids: CASSADRGSGNTMYL.

This chain connects TRBV29-1 to TRBJ1-2, with D possibly being TRBD1 (5 bases). V gave up 8 bases and J gave up 8 bases, with 21 bases separating them. CDR1 is SQVTM and CDR2 is ANQGSEA in the germline V gene. The CDR3 spans 13 residues. The CDR3 DNA sequence: TGCAGCTGTTTCGGGGGATGGCTAGGAGGCTACACCTTC. It is translated as CSCFGGWLGGYTF.

As regards this clonotype: A much larger clonotype is one base distant, so this may be a read error. This chain joins TRBV5-1 and TRBJ1-1; D not resolved. CDR1 is SGHRS, CDR2 YFSETQ, per germline. Between the trimmed V and J ends, which lost 0 bases and 6 bases, there was a span of 12 bases. The CDR3 is 14 amino acids. CDR3 in amino acids: CASSLVRGLAEAFF. The DNA of the CDR3 is TGCGCCAGCAGCTTGGTCAGAGGGCTAGCTGAAGCTTTCTTT.

At least ten counts were recorded for this clonotype. This chain connects TRBV5-8 to TRBJ2-7, with D unresolved. This CDR3 comprises 14 residues. CDR1 is SGHTS, CDR2 YDEGEE, per germline. Trimming took off 4 bases at V and 2 bases at J, with 13 bases between the two ends. CDR3 region: CASSPRLAAYEQYF. CDR3 DNA sequence: TGTGCCAGCAGCCCACGACTTGCGGCCTACGAGCAGTACTTC.

The J gene is TRBJ1-4, the V gene TRBV4-1; D is ambiguous. V was shortened by 1 base and J by 0 bases, with 9 bases between the two germline ends. CDR1 MGHRA and CDR2 YSYEKL come from the germline V gene. The CDR3 spans 16 residues. This CDR3 is CASSQGAGPTNEKLFF. Written as DNA, the CDR3 is TGCGCCAGCAGCCAAGGGGCAGGCCCAACTAATGAAAAACTGTTTTTT.

This clonotype was recorded at least ten times. The chain joins TRBV9 to TRBJ1-1; 7 bases are shared with TRBD1. The CDR3 is 14 amino acids. The trim removed 4 bases at V and 3 bases at J, leaving 6 bases unmatched. Germline loops: CDR1 SGDLS, CDR2 YYNGEE. The CDR3 DNA sequence: TGTGCCAGCAGCCCCGGAGGGGGCCACACTGAAGCTTTCTTT. It is translated as CASSPGGGHTEAFF.

Ten or more counts support this clonotype. V and J are TRBV20-1 and TRBJ2-7; no clear D. The germline CDR1 and CDR2 sequences are DFQATT and SNEGSKA (reference sequence). The CDR3 is made up of 11 amino acids. V lost 4 bases and J lost 6, with 10 bases in between. The CDR3 nucleotides are TGCAGTGCTAAATTGGTCGGCGAGCAGTACTTC. Amino acids: CSAKLVGEQYF.

In its sample, this clonotype was seen many times. CDR3 loop: CASSLVSWGPGGTQYF. The CDR3 DNA is TGTGCCAGCAGCTTAGTCAGCTGGGGCCCGGGGGGGACCCAGTACTTC. The genes are TRBV7-6 and TRBJ2-5, with TRBD2 identical over 7 bases. V gave up 1 base and J gave up 7 bases; unmatched junction bases: 12. CDR1 SGHVS and CDR2 FNYEAQ come from the germline V gene. CDR3 length equals 16 residues.